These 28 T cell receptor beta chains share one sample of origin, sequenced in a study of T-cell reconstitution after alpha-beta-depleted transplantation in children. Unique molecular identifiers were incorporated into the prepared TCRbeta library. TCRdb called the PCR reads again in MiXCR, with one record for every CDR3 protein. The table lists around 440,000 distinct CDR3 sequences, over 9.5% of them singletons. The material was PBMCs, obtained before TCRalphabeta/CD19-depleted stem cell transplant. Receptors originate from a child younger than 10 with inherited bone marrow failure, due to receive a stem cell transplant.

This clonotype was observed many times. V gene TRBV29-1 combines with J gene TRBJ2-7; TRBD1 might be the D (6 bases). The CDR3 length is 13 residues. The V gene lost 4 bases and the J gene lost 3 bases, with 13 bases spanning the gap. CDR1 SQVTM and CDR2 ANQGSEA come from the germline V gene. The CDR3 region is CSVVLRGYYEQYF. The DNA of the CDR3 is TGCAGCGTTGTGCTCAGGGGATACTACGAGCAGTACTTC.

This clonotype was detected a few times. CDR3: CASRAMTGQSRTYEQYF. In DNA, the CDR3 is TGTGCCAGCAGGGCTATGACCGGACAGTCTCGTACCTACGAGCAGTACTTC. This chain links TRBV12-3 or TRBV12-4 with TRBJ2-7; TRBD1 is a possible D gene (6 bases). V was trimmed by 6 bases and J by 2 bases, leaving 23 bases between them. The CDR3 runs to 17 residues.

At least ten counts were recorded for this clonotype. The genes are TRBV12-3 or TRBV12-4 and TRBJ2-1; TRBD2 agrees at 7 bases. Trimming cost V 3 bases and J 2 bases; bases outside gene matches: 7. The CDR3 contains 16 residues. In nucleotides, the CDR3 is TGTGCCAGCAGTTTTGGTGCGGGACTACCCTACAATGAGCAGTTCTTC. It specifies CASSFGAGLPYNEQFF.

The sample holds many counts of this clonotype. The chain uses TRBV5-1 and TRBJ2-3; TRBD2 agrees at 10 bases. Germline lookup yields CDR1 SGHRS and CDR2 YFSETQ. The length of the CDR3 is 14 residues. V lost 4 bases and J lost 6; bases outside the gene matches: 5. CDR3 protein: CASSQGLAADTQYF. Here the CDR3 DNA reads TGCGCCAGCAGCCAAGGACTAGCGGCTGATACGCAGTATTTT.

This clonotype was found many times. The CDR3 DNA sequence: TGTGCCAGCAGCTTAGAGGGTACAGACCTTCTTTATGGCTACACCTTC. Translation gives CASSLEGTDLLYGYTF. This chain links TRBV7-9 with TRBJ1-2; D ambiguous. Germline V gene sequence: CDR1 SEHNR, CDR2 FQNEAQ (reference sequence). The CDR3 has 16 residues. V lost 1 base and J lost 5, with 17 bases in between.

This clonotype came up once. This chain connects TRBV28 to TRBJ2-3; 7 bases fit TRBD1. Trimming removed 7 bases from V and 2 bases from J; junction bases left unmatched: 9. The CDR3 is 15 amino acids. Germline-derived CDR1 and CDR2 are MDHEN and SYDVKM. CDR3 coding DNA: TGTGCCAGCACCCTGGACAGGATGAACACAGATACGCAGTATTTT. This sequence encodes CASTLDRMNTDTQYF. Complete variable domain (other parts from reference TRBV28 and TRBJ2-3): DVKVTQSSRYLVKRTGEKVFLECVQDMDHENMFWYRQDPGLGLRLIYFSYDVKMKEKGDIPEGYSVSREKKERFSLILESASTNQTSMYLCASTLDRMNTDTQYFGPGTRLTVL.

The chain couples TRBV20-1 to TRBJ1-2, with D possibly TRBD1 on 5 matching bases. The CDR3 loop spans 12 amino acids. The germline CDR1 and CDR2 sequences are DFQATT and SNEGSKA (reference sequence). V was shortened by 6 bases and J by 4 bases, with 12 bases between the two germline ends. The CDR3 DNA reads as TGCAGTGCAACCGGGACGTCCTATGGCTACACCTTC. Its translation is CSATGTSYGYTF.

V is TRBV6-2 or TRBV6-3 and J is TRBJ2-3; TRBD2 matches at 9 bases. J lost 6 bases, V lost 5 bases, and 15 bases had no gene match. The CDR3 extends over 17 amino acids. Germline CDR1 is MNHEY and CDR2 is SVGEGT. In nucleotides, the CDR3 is TGTGCCAGCAGTGACCAACCAATAGCGGGAGTTCGGGATACGCAGTATTTT. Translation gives CASSDQPIAGVRDTQYF.

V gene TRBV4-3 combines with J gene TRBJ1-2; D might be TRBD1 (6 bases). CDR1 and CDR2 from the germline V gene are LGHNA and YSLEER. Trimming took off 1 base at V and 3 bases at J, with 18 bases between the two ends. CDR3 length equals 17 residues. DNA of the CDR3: TGCGCCAGCAGCCAAGTCTCTCAAGGGGGGCGCGACTATGGCTACACCTTC. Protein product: CASSQVSQGGRDYGYTF.

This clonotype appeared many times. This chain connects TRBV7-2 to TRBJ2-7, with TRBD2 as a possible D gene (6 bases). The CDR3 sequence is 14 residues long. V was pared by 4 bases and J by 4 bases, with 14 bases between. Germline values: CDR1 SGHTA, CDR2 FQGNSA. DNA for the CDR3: TGTGCCAGCAGCTCTAGGACTATCAGATACGAGCAGTACTTC. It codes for CASSSRTIRYEQYF.

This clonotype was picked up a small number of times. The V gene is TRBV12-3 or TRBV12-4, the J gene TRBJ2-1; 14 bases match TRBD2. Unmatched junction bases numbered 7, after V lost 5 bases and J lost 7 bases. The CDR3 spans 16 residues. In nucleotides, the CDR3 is TGTGCCAGCAGTCCTGGGACTAGCGGGAGTAGGAATGAGCAGTTCTTC. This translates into CASSPGTSGSRNEQFF.

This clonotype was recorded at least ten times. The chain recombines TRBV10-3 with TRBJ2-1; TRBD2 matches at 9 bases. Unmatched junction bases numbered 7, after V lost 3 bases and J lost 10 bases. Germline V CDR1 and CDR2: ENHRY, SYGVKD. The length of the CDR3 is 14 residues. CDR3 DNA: TGTGCCATCAGTGACTCGGGACTAGCCAGGGAGCAGTTCTTC. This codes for CAISDSGLAREQFF.

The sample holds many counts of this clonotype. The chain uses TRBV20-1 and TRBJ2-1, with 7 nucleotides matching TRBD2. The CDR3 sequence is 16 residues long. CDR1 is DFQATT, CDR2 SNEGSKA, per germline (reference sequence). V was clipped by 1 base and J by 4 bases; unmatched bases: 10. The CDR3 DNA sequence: TGCAGTGCTAGAGTTGGCGGGAGTAAAGGGTACAATGAGCAGTTCTTC. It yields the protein CSARVGGSKGYNEQFF.

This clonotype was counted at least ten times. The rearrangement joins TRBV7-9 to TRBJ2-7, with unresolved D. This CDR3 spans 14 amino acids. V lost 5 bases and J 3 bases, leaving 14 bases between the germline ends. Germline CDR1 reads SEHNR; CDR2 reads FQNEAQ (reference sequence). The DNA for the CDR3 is TGTGCCAGCAGCCCACCGACGGTATTCTACGAGCAGTACTTC. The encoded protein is CASSPPTVFYEQYF.

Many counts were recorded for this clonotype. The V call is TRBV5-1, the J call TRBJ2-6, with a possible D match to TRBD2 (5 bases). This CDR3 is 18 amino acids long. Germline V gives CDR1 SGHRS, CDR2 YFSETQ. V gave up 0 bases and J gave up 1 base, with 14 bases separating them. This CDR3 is CASSLVLDGSSGANVLTF. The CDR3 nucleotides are TGCGCCAGCAGCTTGGTATTAGATGGGAGTTCTGGGGCCAACGTCCTGACTTTC.

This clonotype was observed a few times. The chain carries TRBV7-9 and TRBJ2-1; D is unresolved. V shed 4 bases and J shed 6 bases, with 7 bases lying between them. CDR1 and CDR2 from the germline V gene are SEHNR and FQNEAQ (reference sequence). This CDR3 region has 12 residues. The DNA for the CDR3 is TGTGCCAGCAGCTCACCCGGCAATGAGCAGTTCTTC. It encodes CASSSPGNEQFF. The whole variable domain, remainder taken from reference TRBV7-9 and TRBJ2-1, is DTGVSQNPRHKITKRGQNVTFRCDPISEHNRLYWYRQTLGQGPEFLTYFQNEAQLEKSRLLSDRFSAERPKGSFSTLEIQRTEQGDSAMYLCASSSPGNEQFFGPGTRLTVL.

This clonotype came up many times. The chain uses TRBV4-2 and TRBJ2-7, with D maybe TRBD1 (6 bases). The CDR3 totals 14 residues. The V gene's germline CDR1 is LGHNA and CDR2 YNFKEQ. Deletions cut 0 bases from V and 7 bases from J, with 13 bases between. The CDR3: CASSQETGSGEQYF. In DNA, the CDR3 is TGTGCCAGCAGCCAAGAGACAGGCTCGGGTGAGCAGTACTTC.

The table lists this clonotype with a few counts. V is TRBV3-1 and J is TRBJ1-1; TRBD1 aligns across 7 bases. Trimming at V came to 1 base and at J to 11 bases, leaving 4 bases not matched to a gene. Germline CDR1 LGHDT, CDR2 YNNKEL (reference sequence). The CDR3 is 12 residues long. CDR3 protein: CASSQVEGAAFF. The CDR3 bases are TGTGCCAGCAGCCAAGTAGAGGGGGCGGCTTTCTTT.

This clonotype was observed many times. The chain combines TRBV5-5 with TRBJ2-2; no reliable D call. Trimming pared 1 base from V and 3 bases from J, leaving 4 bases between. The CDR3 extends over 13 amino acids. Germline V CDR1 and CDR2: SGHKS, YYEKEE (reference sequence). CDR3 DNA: TGTGCCAGCAGCTTGCGATACACCGGGGAGCTGTTTTTT. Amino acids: CASSLRYTGELFF.

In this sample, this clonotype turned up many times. CDR3: CSARDVGGGNNEQFF. The CDR3 DNA follows: TGCAGTGCTAGAGACGTCGGGGGAGGAAACAATGAGCAGTTCTTC. The J gene is TRBJ2-1, the V gene TRBV20-1; possible D gene TRBD2, 6 bases. CDR3 length: 15 residues. Per germline, CDR1 DFQATT and CDR2 SNEGSKA (reference sequence). Trimming removed 0 bases at V and 5 bases at J, with 14 bases between.

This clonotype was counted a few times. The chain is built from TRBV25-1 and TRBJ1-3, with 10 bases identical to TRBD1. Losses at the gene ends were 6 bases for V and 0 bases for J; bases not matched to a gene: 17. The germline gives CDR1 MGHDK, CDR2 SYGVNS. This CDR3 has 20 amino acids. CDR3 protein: CASSPGTGDPVPPSGNTIYF. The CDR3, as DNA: TGTGCCAGCAGCCCCGGGACAGGGGACCCCGTTCCCCCCTCTGGAAACACCATATATTTT.

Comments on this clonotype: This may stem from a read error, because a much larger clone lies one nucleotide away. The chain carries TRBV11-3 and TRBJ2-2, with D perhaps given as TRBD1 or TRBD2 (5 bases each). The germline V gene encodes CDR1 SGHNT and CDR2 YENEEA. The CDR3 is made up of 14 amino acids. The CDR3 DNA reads TGTGCCAGCACCCTGGACGGGAACACCGGGGACCTGTTTTTT. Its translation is CASTLDGNTGDLFF.

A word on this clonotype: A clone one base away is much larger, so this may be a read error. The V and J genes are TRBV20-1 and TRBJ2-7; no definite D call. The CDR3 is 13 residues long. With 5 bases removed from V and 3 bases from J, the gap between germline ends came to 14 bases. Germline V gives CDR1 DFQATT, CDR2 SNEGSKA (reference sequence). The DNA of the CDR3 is TGCAGTGCTGCGACCCCGCGCCTCTACGAGCAGTACTTC. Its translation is CSAATPRLYEQYF.

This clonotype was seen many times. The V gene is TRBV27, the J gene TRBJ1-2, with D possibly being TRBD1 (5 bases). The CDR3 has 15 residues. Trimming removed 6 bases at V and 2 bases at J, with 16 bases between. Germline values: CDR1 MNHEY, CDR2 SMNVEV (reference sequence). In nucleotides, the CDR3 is TGTGCCAGCAGGGCGATGTGGGGCTCAAACTATGGCTACACCTTC. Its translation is CASRAMWGSNYGYTF.

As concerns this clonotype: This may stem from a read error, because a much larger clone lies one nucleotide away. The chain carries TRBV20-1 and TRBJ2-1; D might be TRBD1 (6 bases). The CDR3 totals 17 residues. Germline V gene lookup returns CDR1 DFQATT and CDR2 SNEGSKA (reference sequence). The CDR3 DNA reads TGCAGTGCTAGAGGGGGGCCTCGAGGCAGTTTGAGAAATGAGCAGTCCTTC. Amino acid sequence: CSARGGPRGSLRNEQSF.

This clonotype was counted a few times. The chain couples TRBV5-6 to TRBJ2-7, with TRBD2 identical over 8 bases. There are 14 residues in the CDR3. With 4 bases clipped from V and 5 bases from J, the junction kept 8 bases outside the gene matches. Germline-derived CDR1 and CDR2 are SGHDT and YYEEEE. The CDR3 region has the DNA TGTGCCAGCAGCCCCCGCTGGCGGGAGGACGAGCAGTACTTC. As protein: CASSPRWREDEQYF.

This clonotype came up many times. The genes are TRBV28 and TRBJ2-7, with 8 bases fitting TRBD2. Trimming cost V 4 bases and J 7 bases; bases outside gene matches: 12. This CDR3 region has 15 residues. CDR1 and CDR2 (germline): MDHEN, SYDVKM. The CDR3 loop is CASSYPPAGAREQYF. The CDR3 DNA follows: TGTGCCAGCAGTTACCCCCCAGCGGGAGCGCGGGAGCAGTACTTC.

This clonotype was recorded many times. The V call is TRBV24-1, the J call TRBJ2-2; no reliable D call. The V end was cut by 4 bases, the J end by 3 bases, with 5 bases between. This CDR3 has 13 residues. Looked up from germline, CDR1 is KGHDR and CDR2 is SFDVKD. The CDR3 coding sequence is TGTGCCACCAGTGAAGCTTACACCGGGGAGCTGTTTTTT. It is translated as CATSEAYTGELFF.